The 11 T cell receptor beta chains listed next were all sequenced from one sample in a study of T cell responses to AZD1222 COVID-19 vaccine. The method was immunoSEQ multiplex PCR; TCRdb's version includes in-frame clones alone and lacks a portion of them. The sample carries some 150,000 clones, around 90% recorded once. The sample was peripheral blood, taken 28 days after the second AZD1222 dose. The receptors shown here come from an adult who received the AZD1222 COVID-19 vaccine.

This sequence joins TRBV7-9 and TRBJ2-7, with D unclear. Germline V lookup: CDR1 SEHNR, CDR2 FQNEAQ (reference sequence). CDR3 length: 14 amino acids. Trimming cost V 5 bases and J 0 bases, with 11 bases left between them. CDR3 residues: CASSPLSSSYEQYF. In DNA, the CDR3 is TGTGCCAGCAGCCCTCTGAGCAGCTCCTACGAGCAGTACTTC.

J is TRBJ2-3 and V is TRBV28; D might be TRBD2 (6 bases). This CDR3 has 16 residues. Between the trimmed V and J ends, which lost 1 base and 9 bases, there was a span of 20 bases. Germline lookup yields CDR1 MDHEN and CDR2 SYDVKM. The CDR3 coding sequence is TGTGCCAGCAGTTTATACGCCCAGGAGGGCACAAGGACGCAGTATTTT. Its protein is CASSLYAQEGTRTQYF.

This clone was seen only a few times. The rearrangement joins TRBV19 to TRBJ1-5; no reliable D call. The germline V gene has CDR1 LNHDA and CDR2 SQIVND (reference sequence). This CDR3 has 14 amino acids. Trimming cost V 5 bases and J 0 bases, with 8 bases left between them. The chain's CDR3 is CASSALDSNQPQHF. Written as DNA, the CDR3 is TGTGCCAGTAGTGCCTTAGATAGCAATCAGCCCCAGCATTTT.

This chain uses TRBV5-1 with TRBJ2-3, with 8 bases identical to TRBD1. Germline V CDR1 and CDR2: SGHRS, YFSETQ. After removal of 4 bases from V and 4 bases from J, the junction contained 11 bases not matched to a gene. The CDR3 sequence is 16 residues long. The CDR3 DNA sequence: TGCGCCAGCAGCAGATCCGGGACAGGATTCCCAGATACGCAGTATTTT. It specifies CASSRSGTGFPDTQYF.

The gene calls are TRBV21-1 and TRBJ1-5. TRBV21-1 is noted as a pseudogene. The CDR3 covers 17 residues. CDR3 nucleotides: TGTGCCAGCACCGAAAGGGGGGGCCACGATAGCAATCAGCCCCAGCATTTT. It translates to CASTERGGHDSNQPQHF.

This clone is a singleton in its sample. The chain is built from TRBV7-3 and TRBJ2-5, with D tentatively TRBD2 (5 bases). Germline CDR1 SGHTA, CDR2 FQGTGA. The CDR3 sequence is 14 residues long. V was clipped by 1 base and J by 5 bases, with 11 bases between them. In nucleotides, the CDR3 is TGTGCCAGCAGCTTAAACGGGGTAGGGGAGACCCAGTACTTC. It translates to CASSLNGVGETQYF.

This rearrangement joins TRBV7-6 to TRBJ1-6, with D perhaps matching TRBD1 (5 bases). The V end lost 2 bases, the J end lost 12 bases, and 20 bases lay between the germline ends. This CDR3 is 16 amino acids long. CDR1 is SGHVS, CDR2 FNYEAQ, per germline. CDR3 amino acids: CASSLTWGAQGGPLHF. In DNA form, the CDR3 reads TGTGCCAGCAGCTTAACGTGGGGAGCGCAGGGTGGACCCCTCCACTTT.

The chain couples TRBV6-5 to TRBJ1-1, with 7 bases matching TRBD1. This CDR3 has 14 residues. Germline loops: CDR1 MNHEY, CDR2 SVGAGI. The junction had 9 bases not matched to a gene; V was cut back by 7 bases and J by 4 bases. CDR3 DNA sequence: TGTGCCAGCAATAGGGGGCCGGTGAGCACTGAAGCTTTCTTT. This encodes CASNRGPVSTEAFF.

The chain recombines TRBV5-1 with TRBJ2-5, with 10 bases lining up with TRBD2. Germline CDR1 SGHRS, CDR2 YFSETQ. This CDR3 region has 18 residues. J lost 4 bases, V lost 2 bases, and 14 bases had no gene match. The CDR3 here is CASSFATSGHLRGETQYF. Written as DNA, the CDR3 is TGCGCCAGCAGCTTCGCGACTAGCGGGCACCTACGGGGAGAGACCCAGTACTTC.

This rearrangement joins TRBV29-1 to TRBJ2-5; D gene ambiguous. Germline V gene data show CDR1 as SQVTM and CDR2 as ANQGSEA. Trimming stripped 4 bases from V and 8 bases from J, with 8 bases between. The CDR3 consists of 10 residues. The CDR3 is CSVVVGTQYF. The DNA of the CDR3 is TGCAGCGTTGTAGTAGGAACCCAGTACTTC.

The chain has TRBV9 and TRBJ2-5; possibly TRBD1 or TRBD2 for D (5 bases each). The germline gives CDR1 SGDLS, CDR2 YYNGEE. This CDR3 comprises 15 residues. V lost 4 bases, J lost 2 bases, and 15 bases lay in between. Written as DNA, the CDR3 is TGTGCCAGCAGCCAGACGGGACGGATACAAGAGACCCAGTACTTC. Translation: CASSQTGRIQETQYF. Variable domain in full (rest from reference TRBV9 and TRBJ2-5): DSGVTQTPKHLITATGQRVTLRCSPRSGDLSVYWYQQSLDQGLQFLIQYYNGEERAKGNILERFSAQQFPDLHSELNLSSLELGDSALYFCASSQTGRIQETQYFGPGTRLLVL.